The source of this TCR beta chain is a study of T cells in Graves' hyperthyroidism and ophthalmopathy. Across the whole study: Blood from the periphery was taken at initial diagnosis, before any treatment. Study-wide results and caveats: The model made its ophthalmopathy prediction, and onset followed a median about 6 months later.

Trimming shortened V by 5 bases and J by 9 bases, and 17 bases separated the two germline ends. This CDR3 spans 12 amino acids. Germline V gives CDR1 DFQATT, CDR2 SNEGSKA (reference sequence). Based on clinical symptoms, serum thyroxine and TRAb, thyroid ultrasound and orbital computed tomography, diagnoses were reached. Extraction of PBMCs used roughly 9.4 ml of fresh peripheral blood. Amplification of TCR beta CDR3 regions used RNA as the template. In the first-round RT-PCR of the TCR CDR3, the HTBI primer set was used. TCRdb re-called the multiplex PCR reads through MiXCR, storing one row per CDR3 protein. The table records around 450,000 distinct CDR3 sequences, 15% to 19% of them present only once. The sample holds many counts of this clonotype. Its antigen remains unknown.

Sequences were obtained from blood. The receptor's source is a woman between 18 and 29 years old with Graves' hyperthyroidism. The V gene is TRBV20-1, the J gene TRBJ2-7; D may be TRBD2 (6 bases). CDR3 loop: CSAHGGTTTQYF. CDR3 DNA: TGCAGTGCTCACGGGGGTACCACGACGCAGTACTTC.